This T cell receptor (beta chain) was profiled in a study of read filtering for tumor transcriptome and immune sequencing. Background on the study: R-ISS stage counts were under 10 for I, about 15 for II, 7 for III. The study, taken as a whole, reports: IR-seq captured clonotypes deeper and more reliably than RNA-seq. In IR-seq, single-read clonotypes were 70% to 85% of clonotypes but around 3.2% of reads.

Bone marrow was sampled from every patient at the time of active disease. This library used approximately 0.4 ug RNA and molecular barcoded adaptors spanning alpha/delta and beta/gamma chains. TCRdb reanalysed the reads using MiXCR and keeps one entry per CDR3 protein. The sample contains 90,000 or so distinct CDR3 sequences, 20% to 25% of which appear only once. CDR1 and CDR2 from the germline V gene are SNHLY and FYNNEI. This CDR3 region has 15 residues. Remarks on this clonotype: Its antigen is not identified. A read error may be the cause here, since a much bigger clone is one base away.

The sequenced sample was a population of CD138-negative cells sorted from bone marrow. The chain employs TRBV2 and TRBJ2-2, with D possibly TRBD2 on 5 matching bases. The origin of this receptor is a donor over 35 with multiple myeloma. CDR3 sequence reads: CASGEDPGVTGELFF. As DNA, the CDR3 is TGTGCCAGCGGTGAAGACCCCGGGGTAACCGGGGAGCTGTTTTTT.